Included here is one T cell receptor beta chain sequence, with context. Its cognate antigen is unknown. The germline V gene encodes CDR1 MNHNS and CDR2 SASEGT. The V gene lost 7 bases and the J gene lost 4 bases, with 14 bases spanning the gap. The CDR3 is made up of 14 amino acids. Clones were sequenced by immunoSEQ multiplex PCR, and TCRdb holds only the in-frame ones, with some missing. The sample has fewer than 850,000 clones; 60% to 80% are singletons. This entry is derived from a study of shared clonotypes between healthy human individuals. Study-wide points: Blood alone was sampled, and tissue repertoires likely differ.

The receptor was derived from a woman aged 25 to 45 in good health. Material for sequencing was memory CD4+ T cells sorted from blood. The subset was: CD45RA-negative fraction. The chain couples TRBV6-1 to TRBJ1-5, with a weak D call TRBD1 (5 bases). CDR3 protein: CASNLRDGNQPQHF. The CDR3 DNA reads TGTGCCAGCAATCTCCGGGACGGTAATCAGCCCCAGCATTTT.